This T cell receptor beta chain was captured by sequencing in a study of blood T cell repertoires in COVID-19. Study context: Whether acute or convalescent, the COVID-19 samples came from the United States, Italy and Spain. T cells, B-cell-depleted T cells, or PBMCs supplied cDNA or gDNA.

This CDR3 contains 15 residues. V shed 8 bases and J shed 6 bases, with 23 bases lying between them. Per the germline V gene, CDR1 is MNHEY and CDR2 is SVGAGI. Under the authors' procedure: Amplification with reference gene primers provided the estimates of nucleated cell counts. Produced via immunoSEQ multiplex PCR; TCRdb's table is partial and in-frame only. The V and J calls and clone size were taken over from that table, and D and trimming were inferred from the DNA. The sample consists of around 200,000 clones, approximately 85% of them appearing once. The sample comprised peripheral blood. The V gene is TRBV6-5, the J gene TRBJ2-7; weak D call: TRBD1 (6 bases). The TCR originated in a human donor with active or convalescent COVID-19. The donor label of this sample is uncertain. The CDR3 protein is CASATLNRALSEQYF. Here the CDR3 DNA reads TGTGCCAGCGCCACCCTTAACAGGGCTTTGAGCGAGCAGTACTTC.